This TCR beta chain derives from a study of shared clonotypes between healthy human individuals. Whole-study context: Donors had three CD4 naive, three CD4 memory, two CD8 naive and one CD8 memory plate apiece. General observations from the study: Larger richness was generally estimated for naive than memory subsets.

The CDR3 length is 14 residues. The germline V and J ends were trimmed by 3 bases and 7 bases, with 15 bases remaining between them. CDR1 and CDR2 (germline): MGHDK, SYGVNS. Comments on this clone: Its antigen is not identified.

The data were produced by immunoSEQ multiplex PCR, yet TCRdb's version contains in-frame clones alone and is incomplete. The profile shows roughly 1,600,000 clones, less than 99% of them singletons. The TCR originated in a man between 25 and 39 years old in good health. The chain links TRBV25-1 to TRBJ1-2; unclear D gene. The sequenced material came from naive CD4+ T cells sorted from blood. Described subset: CD45RA+ positively selected. The CDR3 reads CASSEEPGRLGYTF. The CDR3 nucleotides read TGTGCCAGCAGTGAGGAACCGGGGAGGCTTGGCTACACCTTC.